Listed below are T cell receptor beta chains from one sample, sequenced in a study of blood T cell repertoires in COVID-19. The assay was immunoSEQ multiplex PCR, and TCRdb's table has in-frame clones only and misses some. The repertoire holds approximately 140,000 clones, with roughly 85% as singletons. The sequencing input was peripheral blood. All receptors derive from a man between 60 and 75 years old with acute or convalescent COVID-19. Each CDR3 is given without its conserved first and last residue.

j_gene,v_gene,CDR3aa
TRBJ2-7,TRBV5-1,ASSRTLAGGRYEQY
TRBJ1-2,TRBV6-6,ASSSTRVDWGYT
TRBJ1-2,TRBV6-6,ASSLSPQDGNYGYT
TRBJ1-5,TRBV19,AISGTGGQPQH
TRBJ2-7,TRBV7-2,ASSFLGAATYEQY
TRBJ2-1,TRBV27,ATRRSPGEQF
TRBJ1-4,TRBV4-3,ASSQRQGKGEKLF
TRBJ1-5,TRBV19,ASSIDWGRFNQPQH
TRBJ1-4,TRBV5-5,ASSLQGANEKLF
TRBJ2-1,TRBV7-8,ASSYDRSTYNEQF
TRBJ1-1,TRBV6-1,ASSEVTGPTEAF
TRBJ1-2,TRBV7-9,ASSFVFPYGYT
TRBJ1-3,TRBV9,ASSVESHSGNTIY
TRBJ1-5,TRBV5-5,ASSTDPEPSNQPQH
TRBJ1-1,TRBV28,ASSTGPYTEAF
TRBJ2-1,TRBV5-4,ASRAGGGDEQF
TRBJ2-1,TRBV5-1,ASSLEGGRSEQF
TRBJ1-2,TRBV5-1,ASRGGYRGSHGYT
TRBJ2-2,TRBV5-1,ASSAGTGATGELF
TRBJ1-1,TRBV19,ASLNPRDRAVTEAF
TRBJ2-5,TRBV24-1,ATSDGQAGTQY
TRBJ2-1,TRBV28,ASSFFNNEQF
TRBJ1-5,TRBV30,AWSVLLGDQPQH
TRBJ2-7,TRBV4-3,ASSQDRQGREQY
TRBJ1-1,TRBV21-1,ASSKSHTNTEAF
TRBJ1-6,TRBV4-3,ASSQDTGLGDSPLH
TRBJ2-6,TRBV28,ASSSHLSRAGANVLT